Sequencing of this TCR beta chain was carried out in a study of CXCR3-negative and CXCR3-positive naive CD8 T cells. Study-wide background: Every library held about 1.5 +/- 0.3 million TRB reads, and the total came to roughly 150 million.

Study outcomes and limitations: Similar TRBV-TRBJ gene usage was seen in naive CXCR3-negative and CXCR3-positive cells, but not in memory cells. Fresh PBMCs served for most assays, and CXCR3 expression fell partially after cryopreservation.

Carrying UMI labels, the TRB cDNA libraries were prepared through 5' RACE. TCRdb reworked the 5' RACE reads into one entry per CDR3 protein, no DNA. The table lists about 43,000 distinct CDR3 sequences. The CDR3 runs to 13 residues. The germline V gene has CDR1 DFQATT and CDR2 SNEGSKA (reference sequence). Concerning this clonotype: The antigen is unknown.

At around 300,000 cells each, triplicate sorts were carried out for each CD8+ T cell subset. This TCR was recovered from a human donor in good health. Some clones in this sample may be carry-over from other donors' samples. The rearrangement joins TRBV20-1 to TRBJ2-5; TCRdb's D call of TRBD2 is untestable without DNA. Sequencing was done on a sample of memory CD8+ T cells from blood. This chain's CDR3 is CSATGMAGETQYF.